This T cell receptor (beta chain) was observed in a study of T cells in Graves' hyperthyroidism and ophthalmopathy. The CDR3 is 13 residues long. Trimming removed 6 bases from V and 2 bases from J, with 11 bases in between. Germline values: CDR1 SGHAT, CDR2 FQDESV (reference sequence). Broader study findings: With a median lead of around 5.9 months before onset, the model predicted ophthalmopathy.

Researchers took RNA transcripts and amplified the TCR beta CDR3 regions from them. HTBI primers drove first-round RT-PCR of the TCR CDR3. A single record per CDR3 protein comes from TCRdb applying MiXCR to the multiplex PCR reads. The repertoire has 560,000 or so distinct CDR3 sequences, about half of them found once; the top ten carry about 7.8%. A remark on this clonotype: Its specificity is not known.

The sample was peripheral blood or thyroid tissue (not recorded which). The chain links TRBV11-1 to TRBJ2-7; TRBD2 is a possible D gene (5 bases). The receptor was derived from a woman younger than 30 with Graves' hyperthyroidism. The CDR3 is CASSRDYTYEQYF. For the CDR3, the DNA is TGTGCCAGCAGTCGGGATTATACCTACGAGCAGTACTTC.